Listed here is a single T cell receptor (beta chain). Antigen: not known. Assay used: immunoSEQ multiplex PCR; TCRdb lists only in-frame clones, some missing. The repertoire includes 65,000 to 85,000 clones, roughly 90% of them detected once, and over 4.5% sits in the top ten. This sample was included in a study of T cell responses to AZD1222 COVID-19 vaccine. Overall study results and limits: Spike-specific TCR breadth rose after two AZD1222 doses, and depth rose as well. Among those given AZD1222, only five to seven were seropositive at baseline. A mostly white British donor set with more females was recruited, and clonal diversity was possibly underestimated.

This specimen was peripheral blood, taken on day 0 of AZD1222 vaccination. The receptor comes from an adult in good health.

In nucleotides, the CDR3 is TGTGCCAGCAGCGGTACCCGGACAGGGGTTGAAGCTTTCTTT. Its translation is CASSGTRTGVEAFF. V gene TRBV9 combines with J gene TRBJ1-1, with TRBD1 identical over 9 bases. V lost 3 bases to trimming and J lost 7 bases; unmatched junction nucleotides: 7. Germline V lookup: CDR1 SGDLS, CDR2 YYNGEE. CDR3 length: 14 amino acids.